The 21 T cell receptor beta chains given below trace back to one sample, sequenced in a study of regulatory T cells in long-lasting Graves disease. The time point denotes: newly diagnosed GD, antithyroid drugs for less than 3 months. Following extraction of RNA from PBMCs, that RNA was used to make the TCR library. For TCR beta, libraries came from iRepertoire HTBI primers and Arm-PCR of CDR3 regions. TCRdb reanalysed the multiplex PCR reads using MiXCR and keeps one entry per CDR3 protein. This sample has about 440,000 distinct CDR3 sequences, with 15% found just once. Separately, the same data were catalogued under a study of T cells in Graves' hyperthyroidism and ophthalmopathy.

Material: peripheral blood mononuclear cells (PBMCs), obtained at new diagnosis, from a patient treated with antithyroid drugs. The receptors were gathered from a young woman with Graves disease.

This chain connects TRBV15 to TRBJ2-3; D gene unclear. Germline V gene lookup returns CDR1 LNHNV and CDR2 YYDKDF (reference sequence). There are 16 residues in the CDR3. Trimming removed 0 bases at V and 6 bases at J, with 16 bases between. CDR3 in amino acids: CATSRDNTVLSDTQYF. The CDR3 DNA reads as TGTGCCACCAGCAGAGATAACACGGTTTTATCCGATACGCAGTATTTT. Filled out from reference TRBV15 and TRBJ2-3, the complete variable domain reads DAMVIQNPRYQVTQFGKPVTLSCSQTLNHNVMYWYQQKSSQAPKLLFHYYDKDFNNEADTPDNFQSRRPNTSFCFLDIRSPGLGDTAMYLCATSRDNTVLSDTQYFGPGTRLTVL.

Many counts were recorded for this clonotype. The CDR3 nucleotides read TGTGCCACGCGGACAGGGTCAGGGGAGACCCAGTACTTC. Its translation: CATRTGSGETQYF. The V call is TRBV15, the J call TRBJ2-5; 8 bases line up with TRBD1. The CDR3 is 13 residues long. Germline V gives CDR1 LNHNV, CDR2 YYDKDF (reference sequence). J was trimmed by 5 bases and V by 9 bases; bases with no gene match: 8. Variable domain in full (rest from reference TRBV15 and TRBJ2-5): DAMVIQNPRYQVTQFGKPVTLSCSQTLNHNVMYWYQQKSSQAPKLLFHYYDKDFNNEADTPDNFQSRRPNTSFCFLDIRSPGLGDTAMYLCATRTGSGETQYFGPGTRLLVL.

The chain uses TRBV20-1 and TRBJ2-7, with unresolved D. This CDR3 is 13 amino acids long. CDR1 and CDR2 from the germline V gene are DFQATT and SNEGSKA (reference sequence). Trimming removed 0 bases from V and 3 bases from J, with 9 bases in between. For the CDR3, the DNA is TGCAGTGCTAGAGATCCCCATGGCTACGAGCAGTACTTC. Amino acid sequence: CSARDPHGYEQYF.

This clonotype was counted many times. The genes are TRBV27 and TRBJ2-3; a possible D gene is TRBD2 (5 bases). The CDR3 length is 16 residues. Germline V gene data show CDR1 as MNHEY and CDR2 as SMNVEV (reference sequence). V lost 4 bases and J 1 base, leaving 15 bases between the germline ends. The CDR3 region is CASSYREGVGTDTQYF. Written as DNA, the CDR3 is TGTGCCAGCAGTTACAGAGAGGGCGTTGGCACAGATACGCAGTATTTT.

The V call is TRBV20-1, the J call TRBJ2-7; 13 positions agree with TRBD2. The CDR3 totals 16 residues. Germline V gene data show CDR1 as DFQATT and CDR2 as SNEGSKA (reference sequence). V was pared by 3 bases and J by 2 bases, with 7 bases of the junction left unmatched. CDR3 loop: CSASPAGLAGTYEQYF. The CDR3 coding sequence is TGCAGTGCTAGCCCTGCGGGACTAGCGGGGACCTACGAGCAGTACTTC.

This clonotype was seen a few times. The chain has TRBV25-1 and TRBJ2-7, with 8 bases identical to TRBD2. Germline V gene lookup returns CDR1 MGHDK and CDR2 SYGVNS. The V gene end was trimmed by 6 bases and the J gene end by 6 bases; junction bases not matched to a gene: 7. The CDR3 contains 13 residues. In nucleotides, the CDR3 is TGTGCCAGCAGGGCGGGTCTAGCGGGCGAGCAGTACTTC. Translation gives CASRAGLAGEQYF.

This clonotype was observed at least ten times. This sequence joins TRBV7-2 and TRBJ1-2; a possible D gene is TRBD1 (5 bases). V gave up 1 base and J gave up 5 bases, with 11 bases separating them. The CDR3 consists of 14 residues. Germline CDR1 and CDR2: SGHTA and FQGNSA. The CDR3 DNA follows: TGTGCCAGCAGCTTAGAGGCTGGGGGGTATGGCTACACCTTC. This codes for CASSLEAGGYGYTF.

V and J are TRBV27 and TRBJ2-7; 10 bases are shared with TRBD1. The CDR3 consists of 15 residues. Losses at the gene ends were 5 bases for V and 1 base for J; bases not matched to a gene: 5. The germline V gene has CDR1 MNHEY and CDR2 SMNVEV (reference sequence). The CDR3, as DNA: TGTGCCAGCAGTACCGGGACAGGGGTATCCTACGAGCAGTACTTC. Encoded protein: CASSTGTGVSYEQYF.

The rearrangement joins TRBV6-5 to TRBJ2-2, with TRBD2 matching 13 bases. There are 16 residues in the CDR3. Germline CDR1 and CDR2: MNHEY and SVGAGI. V dropped 5 bases and J dropped 6; count of bases not matched to a gene: 6. CDR3 DNA: TGTGCCAGCAGTCATAGACTAGCGGGAGGAGCCGGGGAGCTGTTTTTT. Its protein product is CASSHRLAGGAGELFF.

There are many counts of this clonotype. The CDR3 reads CASSLLRASEQYF. In DNA form, the CDR3 reads TGTGCCAGCAGCTTACTCCGGGCGAGTGAGCAGTACTTC. The chain joins TRBV28 to TRBJ2-7; no clear D. CDR1 and CDR2 (germline): MDHEN, SYDVKM. Trimming removed 6 bases from V and 7 bases from J, with 16 bases in between. The length of the CDR3 is 13 residues.

V is TRBV24-1 and J is TRBJ2-4; unclear D gene. Germline V gene sequence: CDR1 KGHDR, CDR2 SFDVKD. The V and J ends lost 2 bases and 9 bases respectively, with 22 bases between them. The CDR3 sequence is 17 residues long. CDR3 nucleotide sequence: TGTGCCACCAGTGATTCTCATACCGGGCCACCCGCCGGCATTCAGTACTTC. Protein: CATSDSHTGPPAGIQYF.

This clonotype was detected many times. The rearrangement links TRBV24-1 to TRBJ1-5; 7 bases are shared with TRBD1. Germline CDR1 is KGHDR and CDR2 is SFDVKD. V shed 4 bases, J shed 9 bases, and the junction held 8 bases outside the gene matches. The CDR3 runs 14 residues. DNA of the CDR3: TGTGCCACCAGTGAAAGACAGGGTATCTCGCCCCAGCATTTT. It encodes CATSERQGISPQHF.

This clonotype was observed many times. This chain connects TRBV20-1 to TRBJ2-5, with 11 bases lining up with TRBD2. CDR3 length: 14 amino acids. The V gene's germline CDR1 is DFQATT and CDR2 SNEGSKA (reference sequence). J was trimmed by 3 bases and V by 3 bases; bases with no gene match: 3. The CDR3 bases are TGCAGTGCTAGGGTACTAGCGGGAGAAGAGACCCAGTACTTC. It codes for CSARVLAGEETQYF.

This clonotype was found many times. V and J are TRBV2 and TRBJ2-7; unclear D gene. The V and J ends lost 6 bases and 2 bases respectively, with 5 bases between them. Germline V gives CDR1 SNHLY, CDR2 FYNNEI. The CDR3 runs 11 residues. For the CDR3, the DNA is TGTGCCAGCAGGGTTGCCTACGAGCAGTACTTC. Residues: CASRVAYEQYF.

The V gene is TRBV9, the J gene TRBJ2-7; tentatively, D is TRBD1 or TRBD2 (5 bases each). V lost 4 bases and J lost 3, with 14 bases in between. The CDR3 covers 14 residues. CDR1 is SGDLS and CDR2 is YYNGEE in the germline V gene. The CDR3 DNA reads TGTGCCAGCAGCCCTAATCCAGGGAGCTACGAGCAGTACTTC. This gives the protein CASSPNPGSYEQYF.

This chain links TRBV7-9 with TRBJ2-1, with D perhaps matching TRBD1 (6 bases). Germline V gene lookup returns CDR1 SEHNR and CDR2 FQNEAQ (reference sequence). V gave up 4 bases and J gave up 12 bases, with 16 bases separating them. The length of the CDR3 is 13 residues. The CDR3 protein is CASSSTGTIWQFF. Here the CDR3 DNA reads TGTGCCAGCAGCTCGACCGGGACAATCTGGCAGTTCTTC.

Of note for this clonotype: Given a much more abundant clone one base away, this may be a read error. V usage is TRBV12-3 or TRBV12-4 and J usage is TRBJ2-4; D may be TRBD2 (5 bases). The CDR3 spans 13 residues. The CDR3 reads CAGSFAGGGIQYF. In nucleotides, the CDR3 is TGTGCCGGCAGTTTTGCAGGAGGAGGAATTCAGTACTTC.

This clonotype was seen many times. This chain links TRBV27 with TRBJ1-1; D unresolved. The CDR3 sequence is 15 residues long. Germline loops: CDR1 MNHEY, CDR2 SMNVEV (reference sequence). V was clipped by 6 bases and J by 1 base, with 15 bases between them. For the CDR3, the DNA is TGTGCCAGCAGCCGAGGGTGGCAGGCGAACACTGAAGCTTTCTTT. Translating it yields CASSRGWQANTEAFF.

This clonotype has a count of ten or more. V usage is TRBV6-5 and J usage is TRBJ2-7, with D maybe TRBD1 (7 bases). The CDR3 contains 16 residues. V was pared by 2 bases and J by 3 bases, with 17 bases between. Germline loops: CDR1 MNHEY, CDR2 SVGAGI. The DNA for the CDR3 is TGTGCCAGCAGTTACCCCCGACAGGGAGGAAGCTACGAGCAGTACTTC. It specifies CASSYPRQGGSYEQYF.

Many counts were recorded for this clonotype. This chain joins TRBV29-1 and TRBJ1-1; D is unclear. Looked up from germline, CDR1 is SQVTM and CDR2 is ANQGSEA. The CDR3 extends over 15 amino acids. Trimming cost V 5 bases and J 0 bases, with 16 bases left between them. CDR3 nucleotide sequence: TGCAGCGTTCCCACTTCCCGAAACATGAACACTGAAGCTTTCTTT. It specifies CSVPTSRNMNTEAFF.

The chain recombines TRBV27 with TRBJ2-3; D perhaps matches TRBD1 (5 bases). There are 14 residues in the CDR3. Looked up from germline, CDR1 is MNHEY and CDR2 is SMNVEV (reference sequence). Trimming shortened V by 6 bases and J by 6 bases, and 16 bases separated the two germline ends. The CDR3 coding sequence is TGTGCCAGCAGGCAGGGCGATATTCGGGATACGCAGTATTTT. Protein sequence: CASRQGDIRDTQYF.